These T cell receptor beta chains were read from a single sample in a study of shared clonotypes between healthy human individuals. Generated by immunoSEQ multiplex PCR, the TCRdb table keeps only in-frame clones and is missing some. The table lists 2 million to 3 million clones, around nine tenths of them singletons. The sample was naive CD4+ T cells sorted from blood. The source is a man between 18 and 35 years old in good health. Each CDR3 is given with its conserved first and last residue. The D gene is left open where the match is weak. A row's size may be missing; if present it is once, few, many or a size class.

J gene: TRBJ2-4; clone size: .; D gene: .; V gene: TRBV30; CDR3 protein: CAWSVNPLAKNIQYF; CDR3 DNA: TGTGCCTGGAGTGTAAATCCGTTAGCCAAAAACATTCAGTACTTC
J gene: TRBJ2-7; clone size: once; D gene: .; V gene: TRBV7-2; CDR3 protein: CASSRDGSYEQYF; CDR3 DNA: TGTGCCAGCAGCCGGGACGGTTCCTACGAGCAGTACTTC
J gene: TRBJ2-3; clone size: .; D gene: TRBD2; V gene: TRBV6-6; CDR3 protein: CASSYRAGGGADTQYF; CDR3 DNA: TGTGCCAGCAGTTACCGTGCGGGGGGCGGCGCAGATACGCAGTATTTT
J gene: TRBJ2-7; clone size: .; D gene: .; V gene: TRBV21-1; CDR3 protein: CARDRATYEQYF; CDR3 DNA: TGTGCCAGAGACAGGGCCACCTACGAGCAGTACTTC
J gene: TRBJ2-1; clone size: .; D gene: TRBD2; V gene: TRBV5-6; CDR3 protein: CASSLSGTSGRSSYNEQFF; CDR3 DNA: TGTGCCAGCAGCTTGTCCGGGACTAGCGGGAGGAGCTCCTACAATGAGCAGTTCTTC
J gene: TRBJ2-3; clone size: .; D gene: .; V gene: TRBV12-5; CDR3 protein: CASGFRTAGDTQYF; CDR3 DNA: TGTGCTAGTGGTTTCCGGACTGCGGGAGATACGCAGTATTTT
J gene: TRBJ2-7; clone size: few; D gene: .; V gene: TRBV6-1; CDR3 protein: CASSEATYEQYF; CDR3 DNA: TGTGCCAGCAGTGAAGCGACCTACGAGCAGTACTTC
J gene: TRBJ2-7; clone size: .; D gene: TRBD1; V gene: TRBV19; CDR3 protein: CASSGTGSYEQYF; CDR3 DNA: TGTGCCAGTAGTGGGACAGGGAGCTACGAGCAGTACTTC
J gene: TRBJ2-2; clone size: .; D gene: .; V gene: TRBV7-2; CDR3 protein: CASSLAQFTGELFF; CDR3 DNA: TGTGCCAGCAGCTTAGCCCAATTCACCGGGGAGCTGTTTTTT
J gene: TRBJ1-2; clone size: once; D gene: TRBD1; V gene: TRBV9; CDR3 protein: CASSATTGGYGYTF; CDR3 DNA: TGTGCCAGCAGCGCAACGACAGGGGGCTATGGCTACACCTTC
J gene: TRBJ2-7; clone size: .; D gene: .; V gene: TRBV11-2; CDR3 protein: CASSLPFGLRGSSYEQYF; CDR3 DNA: TGTGCCAGCAGCCTCCCCTTTGGACTCAGGGGAAGCTCCTACGAGCAGTACTTC
J gene: TRBJ2-5; clone size: .; D gene: TRBD1; V gene: TRBV4-1; CDR3 protein: CASSRTGGGQETQYF; CDR3 DNA: TGCGCCAGCAGCCGGACAGGGGGAGGTCAAGAGACCCAGTACTTC
J gene: TRBJ2-5; clone size: once; D gene: TRBD1; V gene: TRBV29-1; CDR3 protein: CSVEDRGGETQYF; CDR3 DNA: TGCAGCGTGGAGGACAGGGGGGGAGAGACCCAGTACTTC
J gene: TRBJ2-1; clone size: .; D gene: TRBD2; V gene: TRBV7-2; CDR3 protein: CASSSREGNEQFF; CDR3 DNA: TGTGCCAGCAGCTCCAGGGAGGGCAATGAGCAGTTCTTC
J gene: TRBJ1-6; clone size: few; D gene: .; V gene: TRBV6-6; CDR3 protein: CASGWDGNSPLHF; CDR3 DNA: TGTGCCAGTGGATGGGACGGTAATTCACCCCTCCACTTT
J gene: TRBJ1-6; clone size: .; D gene: TRBD1; V gene: TRBV9; CDR3 protein: CASSVDPPGQYNSPLHF; CDR3 DNA: TGTGCCAGCAGCGTAGACCCCCCGGGACAGTATAATTCACCCCTCCACTTT
J gene: TRBJ2-3; clone size: .; D gene: TRBD2; V gene: TRBV5-4; CDR3 protein: CASSFTGTRSTDTQYF; CDR3 DNA: TGTGCCAGCAGCTTTACCGGGACTAGAAGCACAGATACGCAGTATTTT
J gene: TRBJ1-5; clone size: .; D gene: .; V gene: TRBV2; CDR3 protein: CASSENNQPQHF; CDR3 DNA: TGTGCCAGCAGTGAGAACAATCAGCCCCAGCATTTT